The rows below give T cell receptor beta chains drawn from one sample of a study of control samples from healthy donors and cancer patients. Repertoires were generated with immunoSEQ multiplex PCR, while TCRdb's copy carries only in-frame clones and drops some. The table has approximately 87,000 clones, roughly 86% seen once; the top ten hold roughly 1.3%. Sequencing was carried out using blood. The source of these receptors is a woman in her fifties or sixties in good health. The CDR3 runs from the conserved cysteine through the conserved F or W. A D gene is named only where the DNA matches it firmly. Where a row states a size, it is once, few, many or the class of an expanded clone; other rows omit it.

cdr3_length	j_call	v_call	clone_size	d_call	cdr3_aa	cdr3_nt
15	TRBJ1-1	TRBV5-1	-	-	CASSFGADENTEAFF	TGCGCCAGCAGCTTTGGGGCTGATGAGAACACTGAAGCTTTCTTT
12	TRBJ2-1	TRBV5-6	-	-	CASSLRLGEQFF	TGTGCCAGCAGTCTACGGTTGGGGGAGCAGTTCTTC
18	TRBJ2-3	TRBV3-1/TRBV3-2	-	TRBD2	CASSQEPSTSAGTDTQYF	TGTGCCAGCAGCCAAGAGCCCTCGACTAGCGCGGGGACAGATACGCAGTATTTT
14	TRBJ2-1	TRBV7-3	-	-	CASSPGQLLNEQFF	TGTGCCAGCAGCCCCGGACAGTTATTGAATGAGCAGTTCTTC
15	TRBJ1-3	TRBV7-8	-	TRBD1	CASSLTTGDGNTIYF	TGTGCCAGCAGCTTAACTACAGGGGACGGAAACACCATATATTTT
13	TRBJ2-3	TRBV6-5	-	-	CASSGEVTDTQYF	TGTGCCAGCAGCGGGGAGGTAACAGATACGCAGTATTTT
16	TRBJ2-7	TRBV10-3	-	TRBD2	CAISGSSGSRISEQYF	TGTGCCATCAGTGGGAGCAGCGGGAGTAGAATTAGCGAGCAGTACTTC
15	TRBJ2-2	TRBV11-3	-	-	CASSGGSFEAGELFF	TGTGCCAGCAGCGGTGGTAGCTTCGAGGCCGGGGAGCTGTTTTTT
15	TRBJ1-5	TRBV19	-	TRBD1	CASSLGAGGRQPQHF	TGTGCCAGTAGCCTGGGGGCAGGGGGCAGGCAGCCCCAGCATTTT
14	TRBJ2-7	TRBV2	-	-	CASSVEGSSYKQYF	TGTGCCAGCAGTGTAGAAGGGTCCTCCTACAAGCAGTACTTC
15	TRBJ2-5	TRBV2	-	-	CASSPMGGALETQYF	TGTGCCAGCAGCCCGATGGGGGGGGCCTTGGAGACCCAGTACTTC
13	TRBJ1-1	TRBV28	-	TRBD1	CASIRGRESEAFF	TGTGCCAGCATCAGGGGGCGCGAATCGGAAGCTTTCTTT
14	TRBJ1-5	TRBV7-2	once	TRBD1	CASSWDRGNQPQHF	TGTGCCAGCAGCTGGGACAGGGGAAATCAGCCCCAGCATTTT